This T cell receptor beta chain was captured in a study of a mutant IDH1 vaccine in newly diagnosed glioma. Study-level information: Scheduled for weeks 1, 3, 5, 7, 11, 15, 19 and 23, eight vaccinations were given to patients.

Assay: immunoSEQ multiplex PCR; the TCRdb copy retains only in-frame clones and omits some. Of tens of thousands of clones listed, 91% are singletons. Note on this clone: The antigen is undetermined.

The CDR3 extends over 17 amino acids. Noted time point: week 5, during vaccination. The content of each vaccine dose was 300 ug of mutant IDH1 20-mer peptide, and topical imiquimod accompanied it. The sample was PBMCs, taken from a glioma patient whose treatment included an IDH1 peptide vaccine. This chain uses TRBV1 with TRBJ2-2; the D call in the table, TRBD1, was not verified against the DNA. TRBV1 is designated a pseudogene. This receptor was taken from a woman aged 45-65 years with glioma. The CDR3, as DNA: TGCACCAGCAGCCAAGATGCTGGACAGGACGGGACCGGGGAGCTGTTTTTT. Its protein product is CTSSQDAGQDGTGELFF.